This T cell receptor beta chain was obtained from a study of shared clonotypes between healthy human individuals. Study-wide findings and caveats: The diversity represented, both genetic and in exposure history, was limited by few donors.

The protocol was immunoSEQ multiplex PCR, while the TCRdb copy is restricted to in-frame clones and leaves out a portion. The profile shows around 2,000,000 clones, just under 95% of them singletons. Naive CD8 cells were CD45RO-negative, positively selected for CCR7, excluding terminally differentiated effector memory CD45RA+ cells. On this clone: Its specificity is not known.

Per the germline V gene, CDR1 is MDHEN and CDR2 is SYDVKM. V lost 5 bases to trimming and J lost 8 bases, with 10 bases between them. The CDR3 has 12 residues. The receptor was derived from a man aged 18 to 30 in good health. Sequences were obtained from naive CD8+ T cells sorted from blood. V is TRBV28 and J is TRBJ1-5; no clear D gene. CDR3 DNA: TGTGCCAGCAGTCCCGGGTGGGAGCCCCAGCATTTT. Its translation: CASSPGWEPQHF.